These 5 T cell receptor beta chains were sequenced from one sample in a study of CD8 T cells in Susac syndrome. The RNA, about 0.5 to 1 ug, was put through reverse transcription using random hexamers. TCRdb re-called the immunoSEQ multiplex PCR reads with MiXCR, one entry per CDR3 protein. The table has more than 200,000 distinct CDR3 sequences, roughly nine tenths seen once. Sequenced: CD8+ T cells from PBMCs. The receptor source for this set is a human donor with multiple sclerosis.

The chain is built from TRBV29-1 and TRBJ2-7, with D unclear. The CDR3 consists of 15 residues. From germline, CDR1 is SQVTM and CDR2 ANQGSEA. The germline V and J ends were trimmed by 0 bases and 0 bases, with 12 bases remaining between them. CDR3 sequence: CSVEDGGSGSYEQYF. DNA of the CDR3: TGCAGCGTTGAAGATGGCGGCAGTGGCTCCTACGAGCAGTACTTC.

CDR3 in DNA: TGTGCCAGCAGCTTAAGGTCGAGGTATACGCAGTATTTT. Encoded protein: CASSLRSRYTQYF. The J gene is TRBJ2-3, the V gene TRBV13; D not certain. From germline, CDR1 is PRHDT and CDR2 FYEKMQ (reference sequence). Trimming cost V 2 bases and J 7 bases, with 10 bases left between them. This CDR3 spans 13 amino acids.

This rearrangement joins TRBV5-4 to TRBJ2-1; D gene unclear. Germline values: CDR1 SGHNT, CDR2 YYREEE (reference sequence). Trimming stripped 4 bases from V and 5 bases from J, with 22 bases between. The CDR3 contains 17 residues. In DNA form, the CDR3 reads TGTGCCAGCAGCGCCTTACCCCCTTACGACCCTGACAATGAGCAGTTCTTC. Translating it yields CASSALPPYDPDNEQFF.

This clonotype showed up just a few times. The chain combines TRBV6-1 with TRBJ1-1; perhaps TRBD1 as D (5 bases). V was trimmed by 7 bases and J by 7 bases, leaving 10 bases between them. In germline, CDR1 is MNHNS, CDR2 SASEGT. CDR3 length: 11 amino acids. The CDR3 region has the DNA TGTGCCAGCACTAGGGGAGGTGAAGCTTTCTTT. Translating it yields CASTRGGEAFF.

The genes are TRBV4-3 and TRBJ2-2, with 8 bases aligning to TRBD1. The trim removed 3 bases at V and 1 base at J, leaving 10 bases unmatched. CDR3 length equals 18 residues. CDR1 is LGHNA and CDR2 is YSLEER in the germline V gene. The CDR3 DNA is TGCGCCAGCAGCCATGTCCGAATCGGGACAGGGAACACCGGGGAGCTGTTTTTT. This translates into CASSHVRIGTGNTGELFF.